Each of the 9 T cell receptor beta chains below was sequenced from the same sample in a study of blood T cells in healthy people across ages. A second about 6 to 12 cycle PCR used barcoded and J-beta primers. TCRdb analysed the 5' RACE reads with MiXCR anew, one entry per CDR3 protein. The data contain about 800,000 distinct CDR3 sequences, roughly 25% of them singletons. These data also formed part of another study, on T cells of mothers and their children.

Sequencing input: blood. These receptors were collected from a boy between 5 and 17 years old in good health.

This clonotype has a handful of counts. The chain joins TRBV19 to TRBJ2-7, with TRBD1 matching over 7 bases. The CDR3 is 13 amino acids. V trimming: 5 bases; J trimming: 3 bases; junction bases outside the gene matches: 4. The germline CDR1 and CDR2 sequences are LNHDA and SQIVND (reference sequence). The CDR3 DNA sequence: TGTGCCAGTAGTTGGGGACAGTACTACGAGCAGTACTTC. Protein sequence: CASSWGQYYEQYF.

The V gene is TRBV7-9, the J gene TRBJ2-5; possible D gene TRBD2, 6 bases. The CDR3 covers 14 residues. V was cut by 2 bases and J by 3 bases, with 10 bases left in between. The germline V gene has CDR1 SEHNR and CDR2 FQNEAQ (reference sequence). The CDR3 sequence is CASSLPSVKETQYF. The CDR3 coding sequence is TGTGCCAGCAGCTTACCTAGCGTTAAAGAGACCCAGTACTTC.

This rearrangement joins TRBV6-4 to TRBJ1-4, with D maybe TRBD1 (6 bases). This CDR3 is built from 13 residues. Trimming stripped 11 bases from V and 5 bases from J, with 15 bases between. The germline gives CDR1 MRHNA, CDR2 SNTAGT. Written as DNA, the CDR3 is TGTGCCGGATCGCAGGGGAGAAATGAAAAACTGTTTTTT. This encodes CAGSQGRNEKLFF.

The CDR3, as DNA: TGCGCCAGCAGCTTGGACAGCAGGGATTCCGGGGAGCTGTTTTTT. Its translation is CASSLDSRDSGELFF. The chain employs TRBV5-1 and TRBJ2-2; tentatively, D is TRBD1 (5 bases). The CDR3 length is 15 residues. Trimming took 0 bases from V and 6 from J, leaving 12 bases between them. Germline lookup yields CDR1 SGHRS and CDR2 YFSETQ.

This clonotype has only a few counts. V gene TRBV20-1 combines with J gene TRBJ2-5; 14 bases line up with TRBD2. The closer fit of TRBJ2-7 to the DNA end suggests the J call may be wrong. The length of the CDR3 is 16 residues. Germline loops: CDR1 DFQATT, CDR2 SNEGSKA (reference sequence). The CDR3 DNA sequence: TGCAGTGCTACGACTAGCGGGAGGGCCAGGGTATACGAGCAGTACTTC. This sequence encodes CSATTSGRARVYEQYF.

J is TRBJ1-1 and V is TRBV9; D remains ambiguous. With 5 bases removed from V and 5 bases from J, the gap between germline ends came to 1 base. Germline V CDR1 and CDR2: SGDLS, YYNGEE. The CDR3 sequence is 9 residues long. CDR3 nucleotides: TGTGCCAGCAGAACTGAAGCTTTCTTT. As protein: CASRTEAFF.

This clonotype showed up just a few times. The chain couples TRBV7-9 to TRBJ2-6; possibly TRBD1 for D (6 bases). The ends were cut back, 6 bases at V and 4 bases at J, with 16 bases in the middle. This CDR3 spans 16 amino acids. The germline CDR1 and CDR2 sequences are SEHNR and FQNEAQ (reference sequence). CDR3 loop: CASSFGTGSGANVLTF. CDR3 nucleotide sequence: TGTGCCAGCAGTTTCGGCACAGGGTCAGGGGCCAACGTCCTGACTTTC. The full variable domain, in which reference TRBV7-9 and TRBJ2-6 provide the parts outside the CDR3, is DTGVSQNPRHKITKRGQNVTFRCDPISEHNRLYWYRQTLGQGPEFLTYFQNEAQLEKSRLLSDRFSAERPKGSFSTLEIQRTEQGDSAMYLCASSFGTGSGANVLTFGAGSRLTVL.

This clonotype has a handful of counts. The chain has TRBV18 and TRBJ2-5; D not resolved. Matching the DNA end better, TRBJ2-1 makes the J call doubtful. CDR1 KGHSH and CDR2 LQKENI come from the germline V gene. The CDR3 loop spans 12 amino acids. CDR3 sequence reads: CASSPPGDEQFF. In DNA, the CDR3 is TGTGCCAGCTCACCTCCAGGCGACGAGCAGTTCTTC.

The chain has TRBV5-5 and TRBJ2-1; 8 bases fit TRBD1. From germline, CDR1 is SGHKS and CDR2 YYEKEE (reference sequence). V shed 0 bases, J shed 9 bases, and the junction held 5 bases outside the gene matches. This CDR3 has 14 amino acids. The DNA of the CDR3 is TGTGCCAGCAGCTTGGGACAGGGGAGGAGTGAGCAGTTCTTC. Its protein is CASSLGQGRSEQFF. The whole variable domain, filled in from reference TRBV5-5 and TRBJ2-1, reads DAGVTQSPTHLIKTRGQQVTLRCSPISGHKSVSWYQQVLGQGPQFIFQYYEKEERGRGNFPDRFSARQFPNYSSELNVNALLLGDSALYLCASSLGQGRSEQFFGPGTRLTVL.